Each of the 13 T cell receptor beta chains below was sequenced from the same sample in a study of T cells after yellow fever vaccination. Via MiXCR, TCRdb re-called the 5' RACE reads, giving one row per CDR3 protein. The sample records 500,000 to 650,000 distinct CDR3 sequences, roughly 12% being singletons. Sequenced material: PBMCs, taken on the day of the yellow fever booster vaccination. Receptor source: a man aged 25-45 years who received the YFV17D yellow fever vaccine.

This clonotype is a singleton in its sample. The chain is built from TRBV30 and TRBJ2-7; a weak D match, TRBD2 (6 bases). V was pared by 5 bases and J by 1 base, with 12 bases between. The germline V gene encodes CDR1 GTSNPN and CDR2 SVGIG (reference sequence). This CDR3 contains 13 residues. The CDR3 coding sequence is TGTGCCTGGGCTACTGGACTATCCTACGAGCAGTACTTC. Translated, it gives CAWATGLSYEQYF.

As concerns this clonotype: Compared with germline, one end of the junction differs, possibly owing to a read error. The chain has TRBV7-2 and TRBJ2-7; D is undetermined. This CDR3 contains 14 residues. Germline-derived CDR1 and CDR2 are SGHTA and FQGNSA. The CDR3 sequence: CASSLETVSYEPYF. In DNA, the CDR3 is TGTGCCAGCAGCTTAGAGACCGTCTCCTACGAGCCGTACTTC.

The rearrangement uses TRBV5-4 and TRBJ2-5, with TRBD1 matching over 7 bases. Per the germline V gene, CDR1 is SGHNT and CDR2 is YYREEE (reference sequence). This CDR3 has 14 amino acids. V gave up 5 bases and J gave up 5 bases; unmatched junction bases: 9. CDR3 in DNA: TGTGCCAGCAGGTCCAGGGGGATCGAGGAGACCCAGTACTTC. Protein product: CASRSRGIEETQYF.

There are many counts of this clonotype. The rearrangement links TRBV10-3 to TRBJ2-5; tentatively, D is TRBD2 (6 bases). Germline-derived CDR1 and CDR2 are ENHRY and SYGVKD. CDR3 length: 12 amino acids. The germline V and J ends were trimmed by 8 bases and 5 bases, with 12 bases remaining between them. The CDR3 DNA sequence: TGTGCCATCTCGCGTGGGACTGAGACCCAGTACTTC. It yields the protein CAISRGTETQYF.

The J gene is TRBJ2-4, the V gene TRBV18, with TRBD1 matching 11 bases. The CDR3 runs 14 residues. Germline CDR1 reads KGHSH; CDR2 reads LQKENI. Trimming removed 3 bases from V and 9 bases from J; junction bases left unmatched: 4. CDR3 DNA sequence: TGTGCCAGCTCACCGGGACAGGGGGAGCCCATTCAGTACTTC. Its translation: CASSPGQGEPIQYF. Together with reference TRBV18 and TRBJ2-4, the CDR3 gives the full variable domain: NAGVMQNPRHLVRRRGQEARLRCSPMKGHSHVYWYRQLPEEGLKFMVYLQKENIIDESGMPKERFSAEFPKEGPSILRIQQVVRGDSAAYFCASSPGQGEPIQYFGAGTRLSVL.

The chain uses TRBV12-3 or TRBV12-4 and TRBJ1-6; D is uncertain. Trimming removed 0 bases from V and 9 bases from J, with 9 bases in between. The CDR3 has 14 residues. The DNA of the CDR3 is TGTGCCAGCAGTTTAGCGGCGGTTAGTTCACCCCTCCACTTT. Translating it yields CASSLAAVSSPLHF.

CDR3 residues: CASSLERWETQYF. CDR3 nucleotide sequence: TGCGCCAGCAGCCTAGAGAGATGGGAGACCCAGTACTTC. The V and J genes are TRBV5-1 and TRBJ2-5; D not resolved. The length of the CDR3 is 13 residues. Trimming pared 4 bases from V and 5 bases from J, leaving 12 bases between. The V gene's germline CDR1 is SGHRS and CDR2 YFSETQ.

The chain has TRBV3-1 and TRBJ2-3; TRBD2 matches 12 bases. The germline V gene has CDR1 LGHDT and CDR2 YNNKEL (reference sequence). The CDR3 has 16 residues. The junction had 5 bases not matched to a gene; V was cut back by 3 bases and J by 4 bases. Written as DNA, the CDR3 is TGTGCCAGCAGCCATGCACTAGCGGGAGGCGCAGATACGCAGTATTTT. Its translation: CASSHALAGGADTQYF.

This chain uses TRBV29-1 with TRBJ2-7; D ambiguous. Looked up from germline, CDR1 is SQVTM and CDR2 is ANQGSEA. CDR3 length: 12 residues. Deletions cut 7 bases from V and 5 bases from J, with 15 bases between. CDR3 nucleotide sequence: TGCAGCGCCAACGGTAATTTCAACGAGCAGTACTTC. Protein sequence: CSANGNFNEQYF.

This chain uses TRBV29-1 with TRBJ2-7; 8 bases align to TRBD2. The CDR3 sequence is 13 residues long. Germline V gene sequence: CDR1 SQVTM, CDR2 ANQGSEA. V lost 3 bases to trimming and J lost 4 bases; unmatched junction nucleotides: 5. The CDR3 loop is CSVEISGVYEQYF. The CDR3 nucleotides read TGCAGCGTTGAGATTAGCGGGGTTTACGAGCAGTACTTC.

The V call is TRBV5-4, the J call TRBJ1-6, with a tentative D call TRBD1 (5 bases). Germline CDR1 SGHNT, CDR2 YYREEE (reference sequence). The CDR3 has 16 amino acids. Trimming removed 1 base from V and 10 bases from J, with 18 bases in between. CDR3 DNA: TGTGCCAGCAGCTTGTCAACATCAGGGATTTGGTCACCCCTCCACTTT. This translates into CASSLSTSGIWSPLHF.

This clonotype was detected only a few times. V is TRBV7-3 and J is TRBJ1-1; TRBD1 might be the D (5 bases). Trimming removed 4 bases at V and 1 base at J, with 13 bases between. In germline, CDR1 is SGHTA, CDR2 FQGTGA. This CDR3 is 15 amino acids long. CDR3 bases: TGTGCCAGCAGCTCGGCCGGGACGGCGAACACTGAAGCTTTCTTT. Its translation: CASSSAGTANTEAFF.

V and J are TRBV7-9 and TRBJ2-5; the match to TRBD1 covers 7 bases. Trimming cost V 4 bases and J 3 bases; bases outside gene matches: 5. Germline-derived CDR1 and CDR2 are SEHNR and FQNEAQ (reference sequence). This CDR3 has 14 residues. CDR3 in DNA: TGTGCCAGCAGCTCAGTAGGGACAGAAGAGACCCAGTACTTC. It codes for CASSSVGTEETQYF.